Below, 13 T cell receptor beta chains from the same sample are listed, as sequenced in a study of T cells in Graves' hyperthyroidism and ophthalmopathy. TCR beta CDR3 sequences were amplified from RNA transcripts. Initially, a first-round RT-PCR of the TCR CDR3 employed the HTBI primer set. TCRdb reprocessed the multiplex PCR reads via MiXCR and lists one record per CDR3 protein. Among 560,000 or so distinct CDR3 sequences listed, 15% to 20% were seen once. Sequenced sample: blood. These receptors all come from a man in his forties or fifties with Graves' ophthalmopathy.

This chain joins TRBV6-2 or TRBV6-3 and TRBJ2-7, with D perhaps TRBD2 (5 bases). The germline V gene has CDR1 MNHEY and CDR2 SVGEGT. This CDR3 contains 15 residues. Between the trimmed V and J ends, which lost 4 bases and 0 bases, there was a span of 13 bases. This CDR3 reads CASSSGGSSSYEQYF. CDR3 nucleotide sequence: TGTGCCAGCAGTTCCGGAGGTAGTAGCTCCTACGAGCAGTACTTC.

This clonotype showed up many times. The chain employs TRBV4-1 and TRBJ2-3; TRBD2 agrees at 7 bases. Germline CDR1 and CDR2: MGHRA and YSYEKL. This CDR3 comprises 17 residues. V lost 0 bases, J lost 2 bases, and 8 bases stayed unmatched. The CDR3 DNA reads as TGCGCCAGCAGCCAAGATTGGCTAGCGGCCACCACAGATACGCAGTATTTT. This codes for CASSQDWLAATTDTQYF.

J is TRBJ2-2 and V is TRBV5-1, with D maybe TRBD2 (5 bases). The CDR3 is made up of 15 amino acids. V was trimmed by 5 bases and J by 3 bases, leaving 14 bases between them. Germline V gene data show CDR1 as SGHRS and CDR2 as YFSETQ. The CDR3 is CASSTEGADTGELFF. As DNA, the CDR3 is TGCGCCAGCAGTACCGAGGGCGCGGACACCGGGGAGCTGTTTTTT.

This clonotype was counted many times. The chain couples TRBV7-2 to TRBJ2-1; D possibly corresponds to TRBD1 (6 bases). Trimming removed 5 bases at V and 6 bases at J, with 17 bases between. The CDR3 totals 15 residues. Germline CDR1 SGHTA, CDR2 FQGNSA. The CDR3 reads CASSALWGRPNEQFF. CDR3 bases: TGTGCCAGCAGCGCATTGTGGGGGCGCCCCAATGAGCAGTTCTTC.

At least ten counts were recorded for this clonotype. The chain has TRBV11-2 and TRBJ2-1; TRBD2 matches at 14 bases. The CDR3 runs 17 residues. Germline V lookup: CDR1 SGHAT, CDR2 FQNNGV. Trimming took 5 bases from V and 8 from J; bases not matched to a gene: 11. Here the CDR3 reads CASSLTGTSGRGHEQFF. The DNA for the CDR3 is TGTGCCAGCAGCCTCACCGGGACTAGCGGGAGAGGGCATGAGCAGTTCTTC.

The table lists this clonotype with a few counts. The CDR3 DNA reads TGTGCCAGCAGCAGCTCTGACCGGAGCACCCTCCACTTT. The encoded protein is CASSSSDRSTLHF. The genes are TRBV12-3 or TRBV12-4 and TRBJ1-6; no firm D call. V lost 6 bases and J lost 14, with 17 bases in between. The CDR3 covers 13 residues.

This clonotype was observed many times. The chain couples TRBV7-9 to TRBJ2-1; TRBD2 matches 7 bases. The CDR3 contains 14 residues. The trim removed 5 bases at V and 9 bases at J, leaving 10 bases unmatched. Germline lookup yields CDR1 SEHNR and CDR2 FQNEAQ (reference sequence). The CDR3 reads CASSPSGINFEQFF. For the CDR3, the DNA is TGTGCCAGCAGCCCGAGCGGGATTAATTTTGAGCAGTTCTTC.

Only a few counts were recorded for this clonotype. The rearrangement joins TRBV20-1 to TRBJ2-3; D could derive from TRBD1 or TRBD2 (6 bases each). CDR1 is DFQATT and CDR2 is SNEGSKA in the germline V gene (reference sequence). The CDR3 covers 19 residues. Trimming cost V 3 bases and J 6 bases, with 31 bases left between them. The chain's CDR3 is CSASPPGLHRVSIMDTQYF. CDR3 nucleotide sequence: TGCAGTGCTAGCCCCCCGGGACTCCACAGGGTTTCGATTATGGATACGCAGTATTTT.

Ten or more counts support this clonotype. The chain couples TRBV11-2 to TRBJ1-1; no clear D. Per the germline V gene, CDR1 is SGHAT and CDR2 is FQNNGV. The ends were cut back, 6 bases at V and 4 bases at J, with 15 bases in the middle. The CDR3 contains 14 residues. The CDR3 nucleotides read TGTGCCAGCAGTCTCGGTCCCCCGGGCACTGAAGCTTTCTTT. Residues: CASSLGPPGTEAFF.

This rearrangement joins TRBV27 to TRBJ2-3, with 10 positions matching TRBD2. This CDR3 spans 17 amino acids. CDR1 is MNHEY, CDR2 SMNVEV, per germline (reference sequence). The V and J ends lost 8 bases and 8 bases, in that order; junction bases with no gene match: 19. CDR3 sequence: CASQTSFSGGLLGTQYF. The CDR3 DNA reads TGTGCCAGCCAGACCTCGTTTAGCGGGGGGCTGCTTGGTACGCAGTATTTT.

This clonotype came up once. J is TRBJ2-3 and V is TRBV20-1; D tentatively fits TRBD1 or TRBD2 (5 bases each). Germline V gives CDR1 DFQATT, CDR2 SNEGSKA (reference sequence). The CDR3 runs to 14 residues. The germline V and J ends were trimmed by 5 bases and 2 bases, with 14 bases remaining between them. The CDR3 DNA is TGCAGTGCTCCCGCCTGGGGGAACACAGATACGCAGTATTTT. It encodes CSAPAWGNTDTQYF.

This clonotype has a count of ten or more. The chain uses TRBV24-1 and TRBJ2-2; a possible D gene is TRBD1 (6 bases). V was cut by 6 bases and J by 1 base, with 8 bases left in between. This CDR3 is built from 14 residues. Germline V lookup: CDR1 KGHDR, CDR2 SFDVKD. CDR3 in DNA: TGTGCCACCAGTCCGGGACAGAACACCGGGGAGCTGTTTTTT. Amino acids: CATSPGQNTGELFF.

This clonotype was seen a handful of times. The chain has TRBV7-9 and TRBJ2-7; perhaps TRBD1 as D (6 bases). Germline V CDR1 and CDR2: SEHNR, FQNEAQ (reference sequence). Trimming took off 3 bases at V and 5 bases at J, with 20 bases between the two ends. The CDR3 length is 16 residues. This CDR3 is CASSFPNTLQGDEQYF. The CDR3 bases are TGTGCCAGCAGCTTCCCCAACACTTTACAGGGTGACGAGCAGTACTTC. Full variable domain (remainder filled in from reference TRBV7-9 and TRBJ2-7): DTGVSQNPRHKITKRGQNVTFRCDPISEHNRLYWYRQTLGQGPEFLTYFQNEAQLEKSRLLSDRFSAERPKGSFSTLEIQRTEQGDSAMYLCASSFPNTLQGDEQYFGPGTRLTVT.